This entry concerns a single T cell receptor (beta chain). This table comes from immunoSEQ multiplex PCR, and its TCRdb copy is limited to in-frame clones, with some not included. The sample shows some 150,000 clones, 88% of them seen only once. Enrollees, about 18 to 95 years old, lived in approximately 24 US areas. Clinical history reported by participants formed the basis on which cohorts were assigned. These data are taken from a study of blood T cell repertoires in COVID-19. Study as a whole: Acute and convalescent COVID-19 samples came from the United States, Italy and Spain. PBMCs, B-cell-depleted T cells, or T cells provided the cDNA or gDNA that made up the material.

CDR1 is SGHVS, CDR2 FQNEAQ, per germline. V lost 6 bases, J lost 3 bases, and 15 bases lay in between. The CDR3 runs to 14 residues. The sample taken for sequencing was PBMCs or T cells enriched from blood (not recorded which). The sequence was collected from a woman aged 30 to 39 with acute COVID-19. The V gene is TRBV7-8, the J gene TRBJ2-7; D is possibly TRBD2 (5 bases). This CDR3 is CASRLAGALYEQYF. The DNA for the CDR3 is TGTGCCAGCAGGCTTGCGGGCGCCCTCTACGAGCAGTACTTC.